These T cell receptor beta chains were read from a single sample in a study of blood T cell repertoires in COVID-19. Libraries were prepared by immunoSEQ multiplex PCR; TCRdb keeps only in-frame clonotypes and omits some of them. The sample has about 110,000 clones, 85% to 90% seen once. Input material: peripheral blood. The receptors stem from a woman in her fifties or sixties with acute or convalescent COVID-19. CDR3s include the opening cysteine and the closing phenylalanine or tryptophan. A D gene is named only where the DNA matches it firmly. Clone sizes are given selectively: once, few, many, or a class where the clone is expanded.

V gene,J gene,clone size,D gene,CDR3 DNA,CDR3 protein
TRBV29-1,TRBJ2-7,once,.,TGCAGCGTTGCTTTCGGCAGTAGGAGGAGGGTCTACGAGCAGTACTTC,CSVAFGSRRRVYEQYF
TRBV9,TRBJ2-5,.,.,TGTGCCAGCAGCTCGGACCGTCCAGGGGAGCAGTACTTC,CASSSDRPGEQYF
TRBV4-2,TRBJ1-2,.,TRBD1,TGTGCCAGCAGCCAAGTTGGACAGGGAGCTAACTATGGCTACACCTTC,CASSQVGQGANYGYTF
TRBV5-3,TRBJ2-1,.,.,TGTGCCAGAAGCCCCCCTTCGTCTCCTCCCTACAATGAGCAGTTCTTC,CARSPPSSPPYNEQFF
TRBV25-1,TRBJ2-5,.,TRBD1,TGTGCCAGCAGTGCAGGGGGGACCCAGTACTTC,CASSAGGTQYF
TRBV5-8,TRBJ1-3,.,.,TGTGCCAGCAGCTTGGGTTCGACAGCTGGAAACACCATATATTTT,CASSLGSTAGNTIYF
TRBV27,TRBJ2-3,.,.,TGTGCCAGCAGTTTAGGGGCTAGAAGCACAGATACGCAGTATTTT,CASSLGARSTDTQYF
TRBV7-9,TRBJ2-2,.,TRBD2,TGTGCCAGCAGCCCGCGGACTAGCGGAAGCACCGGGGAGCTGTTTTTT,CASSPRTSGSTGELFF
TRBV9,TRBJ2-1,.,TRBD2,TGTGCCAGCAGCGCCGGACTAGCGGCCTACAATGAGCAGTTCTTC,CASSAGLAAYNEQFF
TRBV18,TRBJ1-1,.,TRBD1,TGTGCCAGCTCACTAGCCGGGACAGTGAACACTGAAGCTTTCTTT,CASSLAGTVNTEAFF
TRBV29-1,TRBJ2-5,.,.,TGCAGCGTTGGGGGTGCGGGGAAGACCCAGTACTTC,CSVGGAGKTQYF
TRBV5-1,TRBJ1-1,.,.,TGCGCCAGCAGCATAGGACGGGAGGCCGCTTTCTTT,CASSIGREAAFF
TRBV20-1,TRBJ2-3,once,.,TGCAGTGGTGAGGTCAGAGATACGCAGTATTTT,CSGEVRDTQYF